These 20 T cell receptor beta chains were all obtained from the same sample, sequenced in a study of T cell responses to AZD1222 COVID-19 vaccine. Method: immunoSEQ multiplex PCR; TCRdb's copy keeps in-frame clones and lacks some. The sample contains about 130,000 clones, just under 95% of which appear only once. The material was peripheral blood, obtained 28 days after the second AZD1222 dose. These receptors all stem from an adult who received the AZD1222 COVID-19 vaccine.

The chain carries TRBV28 and TRBJ2-7; TRBD2 matches at 8 bases. The CDR3 has 14 residues. Germline V gene sequence: CDR1 MDHEN, CDR2 SYDVKM. V lost 5 bases to trimming and J lost 4 bases; unmatched junction nucleotides: 7. The CDR3 loop reads CASSVLAGTYEQYF. The CDR3, as DNA: TGTGCCAGCAGTGTCTTAGCGGGGACTTACGAGCAGTACTTC.

This rearrangement joins TRBV6-5 to TRBJ2-5; D gene ambiguous. Germline V gene lookup returns CDR1 MNHEY and CDR2 SVGAGI. With 8 bases removed from V and 1 base from J, the gap between germline ends came to 8 bases. The CDR3 spans 12 residues. The chain's CDR3 is CASARFQETQYF. The CDR3 coding sequence is TGTGCCAGCGCAAGGTTCCAAGAGACCCAGTACTTC.

This clone was seen a single time. This chain joins TRBV24-1 and TRBJ1-1; a possible D gene is TRBD1 (5 bases). Germline V lookup: CDR1 KGHDR, CDR2 SFDVKD. With 9 bases removed from V and 3 bases from J, the gap between germline ends came to 10 bases. The CDR3 contains 12 residues. In DNA, the CDR3 is TGTGCCACCTCAGTAGGGGACACTGAAGCTTTCTTT. Translation gives CATSVGDTEAFF.

The chain couples TRBV7-2 to TRBJ1-2; possible D gene TRBD1, 6 bases. The CDR3 length is 16 residues. Trimming stripped 1 base from V and 4 bases from J, with 16 bases between. Germline CDR1 SGHTA, CDR2 FQGNSA. CDR3 DNA sequence: TGTGCCAGCAGCTTAGGTCTGCAGGGAGGGGGCTATGGCTACACCTTC. Protein sequence: CASSLGLQGGGYGYTF. The full variable domain, in which reference TRBV7-2 and TRBJ1-2 provide the parts outside the CDR3, is GAGVSQSPSNKVTEKGKDVELRCDPISGHTALYWYRQSLGQGLEFLIYFQGNSAPDKSGLPSDRFSAERTGGSVSTLTIQRTQQEDSAVYLCASSLGLQGGGYGYTFGSGTRLTVV.

The V call is TRBV13, the J call TRBJ1-2; D not resolved. The CDR3 runs to 14 residues. The germline V and J ends were trimmed by 5 bases and 2 bases, with 12 bases remaining between them. CDR1 and CDR2 from the germline V gene are PRHDT and FYEKMQ (reference sequence). The CDR3 nucleotides read TGTGCCAGCAGCCGTCCGACGGTGAACTATGGCTACACCTTC. Its protein product is CASSRPTVNYGYTF.

The rearrangement links TRBV3-1 (or the pseudogene TRBV3-2) to TRBJ2-1, with TRBD2 identical over 11 bases. Germline CDR1 is LGHDT and CDR2 is YNNKEL (reference sequence). The junction had 8 bases not matched to a gene; V was cut back by 5 bases and J by 2 bases. CDR3 length: 17 amino acids. The CDR3 region has the DNA TGTGCCAGCAGCAAACAACTAGCGGGGGCCCCCTACAATGAGCAGTTCTTC. Its translation is CASSKQLAGAPYNEQFF.

The chain recombines TRBV7-9 with TRBJ1-1, with D possibly TRBD1 on 6 matching bases. V was trimmed by 3 bases and J by 6 bases, leaving 8 bases between them. The CDR3 totals 12 residues. Germline CDR1 is SEHNR and CDR2 is FQNEAQ (reference sequence). CDR3 nucleotides: TGTGCCAGCAGCTTGAAGGGGGCTGAAGCTTTCTTT. This gives the protein CASSLKGAEAFF. Variable domain in full (rest from reference TRBV7-9 and TRBJ1-1): DTGVSQNPRHKITKRGQNVTFRCDPISEHNRLYWYRQTLGQGPEFLTYFQNEAQLEKSRLLSDRFSAERPKGSFSTLEIQRTEQGDSAMYLCASSLKGAEAFFGQGTRLTVV.

The V gene is TRBV4-3, the J gene TRBJ2-7, with no clear D. The CDR3 covers 14 residues. V was trimmed by 4 bases and J by 1 base, leaving 11 bases between them. Germline V gene data show CDR1 as LGHNA and CDR2 as YSLEER. CDR3 nucleotide sequence: TGCGCCAGCAGCCTCCAGGACGGATCCTACGAGCAGTACTTC. Translated: CASSLQDGSYEQYF.

J is TRBJ1-5 and V is TRBV28; D not resolved. Germline V gene sequence: CDR1 MDHEN, CDR2 SYDVKM. This CDR3 contains 15 residues. The V end was cut by 2 bases, the J end by 0 bases, with 8 bases between. Written as DNA, the CDR3 is TGTGCCAGCAGTTTAGTTACCTATAGCAATCAGCCCCAGCATTTT. Its translation is CASSLVTYSNQPQHF.

This rearrangement joins TRBV13 to TRBJ2-3; tentative D call: TRBD1 (5 bases). This CDR3 spans 13 amino acids. The V gene's germline CDR1 is PRHDT and CDR2 FYEKMQ (reference sequence). V dropped 9 bases and J dropped 8 bases, with 18 bases sitting between them. The CDR3: CASGAPKIGTQYF. The CDR3 DNA follows: TGTGCCAGTGGGGCCCCAAAAATTGGTACGCAGTATTTT.

V usage is TRBV13 and J usage is TRBJ2-7, with 9 bases aligning to TRBD2. With 4 bases clipped from V and 2 bases from J, the junction kept 6 bases outside the gene matches. The CDR3 loop spans 15 amino acids. Germline CDR1 and CDR2: PRHDT and FYEKMQ (reference sequence). The CDR3 bases are TGTGCCAGCAGCTGGCAGGGACTAGCAACCTACGAGCAGTACTTC. Amino acids: CASSWQGLATYEQYF.

This clone occurred once. This chain joins TRBV6-5 and TRBJ1-5; a possible D gene is TRBD1 (5 bases). Per germline, CDR1 MNHEY and CDR2 SVGAGI. The length of the CDR3 is 13 residues. The V and J ends lost 0 bases and 7 bases respectively, with 7 bases between them. The CDR3 here is CASSYSRGQPQHF. The CDR3 DNA follows: TGTGCCAGCAGTTACTCGAGGGGACAGCCCCAGCATTTT.

The chain couples TRBV11-2 to TRBJ1-1; D might be TRBD1 (6 bases). Germline-derived CDR1 and CDR2 are SGHAT and FQNNGV. V lost 6 bases and J lost 1, with 15 bases in between. The CDR3 totals 15 residues. The CDR3 DNA reads TGTGCCAGCAGAAAGTGGGGGGCCGGGAACACTGAAGCTTTCTTT. Translated: CASRKWGAGNTEAFF.

The rearrangement links TRBV7-2 to TRBJ1-3, with TRBD1 identical over 7 bases. The CDR3 totals 15 residues. V gave up 5 bases and J gave up 2 bases; unmatched junction bases: 6. Germline CDR1 reads SGHTA; CDR2 reads FQGNSA. CDR3 DNA: TGTGCCAGCAGCCCGCATGGACAGGCTGGAAACACCATATATTTT. Translated, it gives CASSPHGQAGNTIYF. Together with reference TRBV7-2 and TRBJ1-3, the CDR3 gives the full variable domain: GAGVSQSPSNKVTEKGKDVELRCDPISGHTALYWYRQSLGQGLEFLIYFQGNSAPDKSGLPSDRFSAERTGGSVSTLTIQRTQQEDSAVYLCASSPHGQAGNTIYFGEGSWLTVV.

The rearrangement joins TRBV7-2 to TRBJ1-3; no reliable D call. Germline CDR1 reads SGHTA; CDR2 reads FQGNSA. The CDR3 runs to 15 residues. The V end lost 3 bases, the J end lost 0 bases, and 9 bases lay between the germline ends. CDR3 DNA: TGTGCCAGCAGCTTGGACTCAACCTCTGGAAACACCATATATTTT. Its translation: CASSLDSTSGNTIYF.

The rearrangement links TRBV11-3 to TRBJ1-1; TRBD1 agrees at 8 bases. This CDR3 comprises 15 residues. The junction had 9 bases not matched to a gene; V was cut back by 5 bases and J by 4 bases. Germline-derived CDR1 and CDR2 are SGHNT and YENEEA. The CDR3 sequence is CASSPRTGPSTEAFF. In DNA, the CDR3 is TGTGCCAGCAGCCCTCGGACAGGGCCCAGCACTGAAGCTTTCTTT.

This chain uses TRBV7-9 with TRBJ1-4; 7 nucleotides line up with TRBD1. Germline-derived CDR1 and CDR2 are SEHNR and FQNEAQ (reference sequence). CDR3 length: 14 residues. V lost 6 bases, J lost 5 bases, and 6 bases stayed unmatched. CDR3: CASRPGQENEKLFF. CDR3 in DNA: TGTGCCAGCAGACCCGGACAGGAGAATGAAAAACTGTTTTTT.

CDR3 residues: CASSPDSLGSPLHF. CDR3 in DNA: TGTGCCAGTAGTCCGGACAGCCTTGGGTCACCCCTCCACTTT. J is TRBJ1-6 and V is TRBV19, with D perhaps TRBD1 (6 bases). Germline values: CDR1 LNHDA, CDR2 SQIVND (reference sequence). CDR3 length: 14 residues. Between the trimmed V and J ends, which lost 5 bases and 10 bases, there was a span of 15 bases.

The chain employs TRBV6-6 and TRBJ2-5, with D possibly matching TRBD2 (5 bases). The CDR3 length is 13 residues. Deletions cut 6 bases from V and 4 bases from J, with 12 bases between. Germline CDR1 MNHNY, CDR2 SVGAGI (reference sequence). The CDR3 sequence: CASSHGRLETQYF. The CDR3 nucleotides are TGTGCCAGCAGCCATGGGAGACTAGAGACCCAGTACTTC.

The chain couples TRBV28 to TRBJ2-2; 10 nucleotides line up with TRBD1. The CDR3 totals 16 residues. Germline V CDR1 and CDR2: MDHEN, SYDVKM. V shed 6 bases, J shed 4 bases, and the junction held 8 bases outside the gene matches. For the CDR3, the DNA is TGTGCCAGCAGCCCCCCGGGACAGGGGTTCACCGGGGAGCTGTTTTTT. It translates to CASSPPGQGFTGELFF.